The present T cell receptor (beta chain) was sequenced within a study of technical replicates of blood from several donors. With 3 bases removed from V and 1 base from J, the gap between germline ends came to 17 bases. This CDR3 is 17 amino acids long. Germline V gene sequence: CDR1 SEHNR, CDR2 FQNEAQ (reference sequence). The repertoire was sequenced with immunoSEQ multiplex PCR; TCRdb's copy has only in-frame clones and lacks some. The sample lists about 89,000 clones, 85% to 95% occurring once. Sequencing was performed on T cells isolated from PBMCs. This sequence joins TRBV7-9 and TRBJ2-3; D is possibly TRBD1 (5 bases). The receptor comes from a human donor in good health. CDR3 nucleotide sequence: TGTGCCAGCAGCTTGGAACAGGTGAAAGAAGGCACAGATACGCAGTATTTT. Its protein is CASSLEQVKEGTDTQYF.